This TCR beta chain was sequenced for a study of identical twins. Overall study findings and caveats: The models systematically underestimated how much out-of-frame TCR alpha was shared in monozygotic twins.

The CDR3 loop spans 15 amino acids. With 1 base clipped from V and 4 bases from J, the junction kept 4 bases outside the gene matches. Germline V lookup: CDR1 LGHNA, CDR2 YSLEER. The authors used template switching to add a universal primer site and gave cDNA unique molecular identifiers. TCRdb independently ran MiXCR on the 5' RACE reads; one entry per CDR3 protein. The table lists under 500,000 distinct CDR3 sequences, roughly an eighth of them singletons, with 0.8% to 1% in the top ten. Concerning this clonotype: The target antigen is unknown.

These data also formed part of another study, on yellow fever vaccine responses in identical twins. This second study notes: Twins' vaccine T cell responses reportedly seemed partly convergent and partly personalized.

The chain recombines TRBV4-3 with TRBJ2-7, with TRBD2 identical over 10 bases. The sequence derives from a young woman in good health. Sequenced sample: CD4+ T cells sorted from blood. The CDR3 nucleotides read TGCGCCAGCAGCCAAGGGGGGACTAGCGAGTACGAGCAGTACTTC. Translating gives CASSQGGTSEYEQYF.